These T cell receptor beta chains were read from a single sample in a study of metastatic and nonmetastatic thyroid tumors. MiXCR was used by TCRdb to re-call the PCR reads. The table has 24,000 or so clones, approximately 23% seen once. Sequencing was carried out using tumor tissue. The receptors were gathered from a female donor with papillary thyroid cancer or a benign thyroid nodule (not recorded which). Some clones in this sample may be carry-over from other donors' samples. CDR3s include the opening cysteine and the closing phenylalanine or tryptophan. The D gene is left open where the match is weak. Rows give clone size only sometimes, using once, few, many, or a class for an expanded clone.

-	TRBJ1-1	TRBV5-1	-	TGCGCCAGCAGCACCGGGGACTCCACCAAAGCTTTCTTT	CASSTGDSTKAFF
-	TRBJ2-1	TRBV11-2	TRBD1	TGTGCCAGCAGCCGTGACAGGGGCCGCAACAATGAGCAGTTCTTC	CASSRDRGRNNEQFF
-	TRBJ1-5	TRBV19	-	TGTGCCAGTAGTATTTTTAATGCATGGTCAGGGGTGCTACAGCCCCAGCATTTT	CASSIFNAWSGVLQPQHF
few	TRBJ2-1	TRBV12-3/TRBV12-4	TRBD2	TGTGCCAGCAGTCCCCGGACTAGCGGGAGCTCCTACAATGAGCAGTTCTTC	CASSPRTSGSSYNEQFF
few	TRBJ1-2	TRBV11-2	-	TGTGCCAGCAGCTTAGAAGCCGGGACTAACTATGGCTACACCTTC	CASSLEAGTNYGYTF
many	TRBJ1-1	TRBV2	-	TGTGCCAGCAGTGAAAAACCCTACCCTGAAGCTTTCTTT	CASSEKPYPEAFF
many	TRBJ1-2	TRBV27	-	TGTGCCAGCAGTTTAGTGACAGGAGAGGGCTACACCTTC	CASSLVTGEGYTF
medium-sized	TRBJ1-5	TRBV28	-	TGTGCCAGCAGTTTCCCCGGGCGCCAGCCCCAGCATTTT	CASSFPGRQPQHF
once	TRBJ1-2	TRBV20-1	TRBD1	TGCAGTGCACTACTCGAGGGGGCGAGGGGCTACACCTTC	CSALLEGARGYTF
-	TRBJ2-5	TRBV12-3/TRBV12-4	TRBD2	TGTGCCAGCAGTGCCCTCGGGATGCGGGGGGAGACCCAGTACTTC	CASSALGMRGETQYF
many	TRBJ2-1	TRBV9	TRBD2	TGTGCCAGCAGGGCAGGGACTAGCGAAAGAGATGAGCAGTTCTTC	CASRAGTSERDEQFF
-	TRBJ2-7	TRBV5-1	TRBD2	TGCGCCAGCAGCTTTCGAAGCCCCGACCCCAGCGGGAGTGGGTCCTACGAGCAGTACTTC	CASSFRSPDPSGSGSYEQYF
many	TRBJ2-5	TRBV29-1	-	TGCAGCGTTGAAGGTAAAGGAGAGACCCAGTACTTC	CSVEGKGETQYF
-	TRBJ1-2	TRBV20-1	-	TGCAGTGCTCGAGCGGGCCCGGATGGCTACACCTTC	CSARAGPDGYTF
-	TRBJ2-7	TRBV20-1	TRBD2	TGCAGTGCGGATGGTACTAGCGGGAGCACCTACGAGCAGTACTTC	CSADGTSGSTYEQYF
-	TRBJ1-5	TRBV11-3	-	TGTGCCAGCAGCTTGGGGGGAGGAAGCAATCAGCCCCAGCATTTT	CASSLGGGSNQPQHF
many	TRBJ2-1	TRBV9	-	TGTGCCAGCAGCGTAGTAGCGGCAGGGAATGAGCAGTTCTTC	CASSVVAAGNEQFF
many	TRBJ2-1	TRBV5-4	TRBD1	TGTGCCAGCGTGCAGATAGGGGGCACTTACAATGAGCAGTTCTTC	CASVQIGGTYNEQFF
-	TRBJ1-5	TRBV4-1	-	TGCGCCAGCAGCCAGTCGGGACTGGGCAATCAGCCCCAGCATTTT	CASSQSGLGNQPQHF
medium-sized	TRBJ1-1	TRBV7-2	-	TGTGCCAGCAGCTTAAGGGGGGCGGCTGAAGCTTTCTTT	CASSLRGAAEAFF
few	TRBJ1-6	TRBV6-1	-	TGTGCCACCCGCAGCGGGGGGCCTAATTCACCCCTCCACTTT	CATRSGGPNSPLHF
many	TRBJ2-3	TRBV27	-	TGTGCCAGCAGTTTATCGGGACACCCCACTGCGGGTGGCACGCAGTATTTT	CASSLSGHPTAGGTQYF
once	TRBJ2-1	TRBV5-1	-	TGCGCCAGCAGTCGGGACTTCATCTACAATGAGCAGTTCTTC	CASSRDFIYNEQFF
-	TRBJ2-1	TRBV27	-	TGTGCCAGCAGTTCGCCACGACTATCTGGAGAGGTCAATGAGCAGTTCTTC	CASSSPRLSGEVNEQFF
-	TRBJ2-7	TRBV30	TRBD1	TGTGCCACGACGGCGGACAGGCCGGGGTCCTACGAGCAGTACTTC	CATTADRPGSYEQYF
-	TRBJ1-3	TRBV20-1	TRBD1	TGCAGTGCTAGAGAGAATATTGAAAGGGGGCCTGGAAACACCATATATTTT	CSARENIERGPGNTIYF
few	TRBJ2-5	TRBV20-1	-	TGCAGTGCCGCGAGCGGTTCCTGGGAGACCCAGTACTTC	CSAASGSWETQYF